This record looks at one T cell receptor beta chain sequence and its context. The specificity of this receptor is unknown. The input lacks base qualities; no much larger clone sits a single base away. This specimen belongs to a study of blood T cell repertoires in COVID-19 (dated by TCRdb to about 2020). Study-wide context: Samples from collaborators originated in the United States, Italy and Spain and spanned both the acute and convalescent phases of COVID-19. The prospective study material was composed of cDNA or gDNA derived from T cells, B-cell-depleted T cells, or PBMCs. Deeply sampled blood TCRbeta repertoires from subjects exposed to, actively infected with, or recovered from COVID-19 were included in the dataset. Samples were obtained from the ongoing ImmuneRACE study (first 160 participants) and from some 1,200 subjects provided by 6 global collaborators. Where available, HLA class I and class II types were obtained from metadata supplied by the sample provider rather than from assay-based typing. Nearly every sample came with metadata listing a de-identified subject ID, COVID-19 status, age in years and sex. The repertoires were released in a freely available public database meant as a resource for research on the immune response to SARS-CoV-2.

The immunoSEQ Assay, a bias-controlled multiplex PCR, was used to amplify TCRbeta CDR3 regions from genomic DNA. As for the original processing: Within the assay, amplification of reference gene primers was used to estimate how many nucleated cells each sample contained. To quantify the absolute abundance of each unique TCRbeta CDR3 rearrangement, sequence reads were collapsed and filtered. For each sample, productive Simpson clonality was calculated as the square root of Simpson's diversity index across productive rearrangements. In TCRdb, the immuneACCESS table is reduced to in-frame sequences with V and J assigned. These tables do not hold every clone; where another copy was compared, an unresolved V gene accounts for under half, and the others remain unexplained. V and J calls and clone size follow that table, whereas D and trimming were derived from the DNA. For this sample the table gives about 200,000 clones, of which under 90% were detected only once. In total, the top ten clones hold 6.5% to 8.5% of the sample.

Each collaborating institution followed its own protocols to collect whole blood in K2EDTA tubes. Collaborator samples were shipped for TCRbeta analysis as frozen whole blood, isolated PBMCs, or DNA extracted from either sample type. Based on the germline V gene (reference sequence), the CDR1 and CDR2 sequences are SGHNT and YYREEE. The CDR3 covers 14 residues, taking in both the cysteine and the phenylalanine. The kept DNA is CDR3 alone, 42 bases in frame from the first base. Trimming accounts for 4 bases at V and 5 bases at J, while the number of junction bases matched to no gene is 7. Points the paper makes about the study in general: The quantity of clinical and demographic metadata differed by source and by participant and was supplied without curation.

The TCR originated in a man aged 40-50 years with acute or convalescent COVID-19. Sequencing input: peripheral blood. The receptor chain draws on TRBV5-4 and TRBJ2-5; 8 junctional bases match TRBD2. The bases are TGTGCCAGCAGCCAAGCGGGGGTGGGGGAGACCCAGTACTTC. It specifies CASSQAGVGETQYF.